The clone carrying this T cell receptor beta chain came up many times. Its matching antigen is unknown. Researchers took RNA transcripts and amplified TCR beta CDR3 regions from them. First-round RT-PCR with HTBI primers preceded a second-round multiplex PCR. TCRdb fed the multiplex PCR reads into MiXCR, producing one record per CDR3 protein. This sample has roughly 60,000 distinct CDR3 sequences, with approximately 50% found just once. Trimming took 2 bases from V and 1 from J; bases not matched to a gene: 3. CDR1 is SGHRS and CDR2 is YFSETQ in the germline V gene. The CDR3 extends over 18 amino acids. The data were obtained in a study of Graves' ophthalmopathy and Graves' hyperthyroidism. Study at large: No treatment had been given when peripheral blood was collected at initial diagnosis.

Study conclusions and caveats: Sensitivity of 87.88% and specificity of roughly 80% were achieved when a 13-signature model separated ophthalmopathy from stable hyperthyroidism.

This chain links TRBV5-1 with TRBJ2-2, with 15 bases lining up with TRBD2. The TCR originated in an adult woman with Graves' ophthalmopathy. Material: peripheral blood. Here the CDR3 reads CASSLQGLAGGNTGELFF. CDR3 nucleotides: TGCGCCAGCAGCTTACAGGGACTAGCGGGAGGGAACACCGGGGAGCTGTTTTTT.